The next 15 T cell receptor beta chains were all read from a single sample in a study of T-cell memory formation after mild COVID-19. TCRdb reanalysed the 5' RACE reads using MiXCR and keeps one entry per CDR3 protein. This table has hundreds of thousands of distinct CDR3 sequences, about 18% appearing once. Material for sequencing was PBMCs or a T cell subset sorted from them (not recorded which). Receptors originate from an adult woman who had mild COVID-19 (a few samples of this study predate the infection). Cell type and time point are not known.

This clonotype occurred many times. The V call is TRBV5-1, the J call TRBJ1-2; D gene ambiguous. Deletions cut 4 bases from V and 2 bases from J, with 12 bases between. CDR3 size: 14 residues. Looked up from germline, CDR1 is SGHRS and CDR2 is YFSETQ. Here the CDR3 DNA reads TGCGCCAGCAGCCCCGGATTAATCAACTATGGCTACACCTTC. The encoded protein is CASSPGLINYGYTF.

This chain connects TRBV12-3 or TRBV12-4 to TRBJ1-1; D is unclear. V was clipped by 3 bases and J by 6 bases, with 8 bases between them. The CDR3 length is 12 residues. CDR3 sequence reads: CASSFPPPEAFF. The CDR3 DNA reads TGTGCCAGCAGTTTCCCCCCCCCTGAAGCTTTCTTT.

Only a few counts were recorded for this clonotype. The rearrangement joins TRBV29-1 to TRBJ2-7, with a weak D call TRBD2 (5 bases). This CDR3 contains 12 residues. The germline CDR1 and CDR2 sequences are SQVTM and ANQGSEA. V was clipped by 4 bases and J by 7 bases, with 14 bases between them. For the CDR3, the DNA is TGCAGCGTTGCGGGAACAGAAGGGGAGCAGTACTTC. It codes for CSVAGTEGEQYF.

This clonotype was observed a single time. The chain combines TRBV11-3 with TRBJ2-1, with D hard to call. The germline CDR1 and CDR2 sequences are SGHNT and YENEEA. The CDR3 totals 13 residues. V was shortened by 1 base and J by 7 bases, with 8 bases between the two germline ends. CDR3 DNA: TGTGCCAGCAGCTTAGGAATGTGGAATGAGCAGTTCTTC. It translates to CASSLGMWNEQFF. Full variable domain (missing parts from reference TRBV11-3 and TRBJ2-1): EAGVVQSPRYKIIEKKQPVAFWCNPISGHNTLYWYLQNLGQGPELLIRYENEEAVDDSQLPKDRFSAERLKGVDSTLKIQPAELGDSAVYLCASSLGMWNEQFFGPGTRLTVL.

The rearrangement links TRBV11-1 to TRBJ2-1; D may be TRBD2 (6 bases). Trimming removed 7 bases at V and 8 bases at J, with 12 bases between. Per germline, CDR1 SGHAT and CDR2 FQDESV (reference sequence). CDR3 length equals 12 residues. CDR3 region: CASKRLVDEQFF. In nucleotides, the CDR3 is TGTGCCAGCAAGAGACTAGTGGATGAGCAGTTCTTC.

V and J are TRBV6-5 and TRBJ1-6; no definite D call. Trimming cost V 2 bases and J 9 bases, with 8 bases left between them. This CDR3 region has 13 residues. Germline V gene sequence: CDR1 MNHEY, CDR2 SVGAGI. CDR3 amino acids: CASSYEASSPLHF. DNA for the CDR3: TGTGCCAGCAGTTACGAGGCCTCTTCACCCCTCCACTTT.

CDR3 region: CASRRSETQYF. The CDR3 DNA reads TGCGCCAGCAGGAGATCAGAGACCCAGTACTTC. The rearrangement joins TRBV5-1 to TRBJ2-5; no clear D. Looked up from germline, CDR1 is SGHRS and CDR2 is YFSETQ. There are 11 residues in the CDR3. V gave up 5 bases and J gave up 4 bases, with 6 bases separating them.

The chain recombines TRBV2 with TRBJ1-2, with 10 bases fitting TRBD1. The CDR3 contains 16 residues. Trimming removed 6 bases from V and 8 bases from J; junction bases left unmatched: 15. Germline V gives CDR1 SNHLY, CDR2 FYNNEI. CDR3 DNA sequence: TGTGCCAGCAGCCCCAACGACAGGGGGCGCGTTGAAGGCTACACCTTC. The encoded protein is CASSPNDRGRVEGYTF.

This clonotype turned up a few times. The J gene is TRBJ2-2, the V gene TRBV7-6; D could derive from TRBD1 or TRBD2 (6 bases each). This CDR3 has 15 amino acids. Germline V gives CDR1 SGHVS, CDR2 FNYEAQ. V was cut by 5 bases and J by 4 bases, with 14 bases left in between. The CDR3 bases are TGTGCCAGCAGCCCGGAGGGGGGTACCACCGGGGAGCTGTTTTTT. Protein sequence: CASSPEGGTTGELFF.

This clonotype was counted ten times or more. Here the CDR3 DNA reads TGTGCCAGCAGCTTAAGGGCGGTCTCCTACGAGCAGTACTTC. Amino acid sequence: CASSLRAVSYEQYF. The chain employs TRBV7-8 and TRBJ2-7; D ambiguous. The CDR3 spans 14 residues. Between the trimmed V and J ends, which lost 2 bases and 0 bases, there was a span of 8 bases. CDR1 and CDR2 from the germline V gene are SGHVS and FQNEAQ.

This clonotype has only a few counts. This chain connects TRBV6-4 to TRBJ2-1; 7 nucleotides line up with TRBD2. Losses at the gene ends were 2 bases for V and 9 bases for J; bases not matched to a gene: 4. Germline CDR1 MRHNA, CDR2 SNTAGT. The CDR3 runs to 13 residues. CDR3 region: CASSDPPGGEQFF. DNA for the CDR3: TGTGCCAGCAGTGACCCCCCGGGGGGTGAGCAGTTCTTC.

This clonotype was observed a handful of times. J is TRBJ2-2 and V is TRBV27, with D uncertain. The germline V and J ends were trimmed by 2 bases and 4 bases, with 8 bases remaining between them. The CDR3 runs 14 residues. The germline CDR1 and CDR2 sequences are MNHEY and SMNVEV (reference sequence). The chain's CDR3 is CASSLELGTGELFF. The CDR3 DNA sequence: TGTGCCAGCAGTTTAGAGTTGGGCACCGGGGAGCTGTTTTTT.

This clonotype was detected a few times. The rearrangement links TRBV12-3 or TRBV12-4 to TRBJ1-2, with D possibly matching TRBD1 (5 bases). The V and J ends lost 3 bases and 4 bases respectively, with 12 bases between them. The CDR3 runs to 14 residues. The CDR3 DNA follows: TGTGCCAGCAGTTTGGTCGGAGGGGTCTATGGCTACACCTTC. Residues: CASSLVGGVYGYTF.

V and J are TRBV12-3 or TRBV12-4 and TRBJ1-4; D call uncertain. The CDR3 loop spans 15 amino acids. V was trimmed by 8 bases and J by 0 bases, leaving 13 bases between them. The chain's CDR3 is CASGDRLPTNEKLFF. The DNA of the CDR3 is TGTGCCAGCGGCGATCGCCTCCCAACTAATGAAAAACTGTTTTTT.

Notes on this clonotype: As the CDR3 is not closed by the conserved phenylalanine or tryptophan, this likely results from a read error. No DNA is shown, since the ends of the CDR3 on it are uncertain; the CDR3 is the one TCRdb lists. V is TRBV14 and J is TRBJ2-1; TRBD1, the D gene given by the table, was not confirmed from the DNA. Germline values: CDR1 SGHDN, CDR2 FVKESK. A total of 10 residues make up the CDR3, ends included. CDR3 protein: CASGGSSLEV.